A single sample gave rise to the 23 T cell receptor beta chains below, sequenced in a study of OX40 agonist ivuxolimab in advanced cancers. Receptor libraries were prepared by the immunoSEQ multiplex PCR assay. Drawn from immuneACCESS, this table holds only the in-frame rearrangements with V and J called that TCRdb kept. Clones are partly lost; checked studies trace under half to an unresolved V gene and leave the rest unexplained. The sample profile shows 60,000 to 75,000 clones; approximately 80% of them were found once. The top ten hold approximately 1% of the sample. The sequencing used CD4+ or CD8+ T cells sorted from blood, collected in a trial of the OX40 agonist ivuxolimab. The origin of the receptors is an adult with an advanced solid tumor such as melanoma, head and neck, liver or kidney cancer.

V and J are TRBV18 and TRBJ1-1; D is unresolved. V dropped 6 bases and J dropped 0 bases, with 11 bases sitting between them. The CDR3 length is 14 residues. Germline-derived CDR1 and CDR2 are KGHSH and LQKENI. For the CDR3, the DNA is TGTGCCAGCTCCCCGGCAATAATGAACACTGAAGCTTTCTTT. Protein sequence: CASSPAIMNTEAFF. Full variable domain (rest looked up from reference TRBV18 and TRBJ1-1): NAGVMQNPRHLVRRRGQEARLRCSPMKGHSHVYWYRQLPEEGLKFMVYLQKENIIDESGMPKERFSAEFPKEGPSILRIQQVVRGDSAAYFCASSPAIMNTEAFFGQGTRLTVV.

This clone has just one count. The chain carries TRBV29-1 and TRBJ2-1; the D call may be TRBD1 or TRBD2 (5 bases each). CDR1 is SQVTM, CDR2 ANQGSEA, per germline. The CDR3 has 13 residues. The V and J ends lost 1 base and 2 bases respectively, with 6 bases between them. The CDR3 DNA reads TGCAGCGTTGAAGGGGGGACCTACAATGAGCAGTTCTTC. Translating gives CSVEGGTYNEQFF.

The chain carries TRBV29-1 and TRBJ2-7; D assignment may be TRBD1 or TRBD2 (5 bases each). The germline V gene has CDR1 SQVTM and CDR2 ANQGSEA. The CDR3 consists of 13 residues. The ends were cut back, 7 bases at V and 0 bases at J, with 13 bases in the middle. In DNA, the CDR3 is TGCAGCGGATGGGACCTTTTCTCCTACGAGCAGTACTTC. It translates to CSGWDLFSYEQYF.

The V call is TRBV27, the J call TRBJ2-5; 7 bases map to TRBD1. The CDR3 contains 14 residues. CDR1 is MNHEY and CDR2 is SMNVEV in the germline V gene (reference sequence). The V segment lost 10 bases and the J segment 0 bases; nucleotides outside the gene matches: 8. The CDR3 protein is CATRQGQYQETQYF. The CDR3 DNA reads as TGTGCCACCCGACAGGGCCAGTACCAAGAGACCCAGTACTTC.

The chain couples TRBV2 to TRBJ2-2; D call uncertain. Trimming shortened V by 4 bases and J by 6 bases, and 9 bases separated the two germline ends. The CDR3 has 13 residues. CDR1 and CDR2 (germline): SNHLY, FYNNEI. CDR3 bases: TGTGCCAGCAGTGTTCGGGTTGCCGGGGAGCTGTTTTTT. Amino acid sequence: CASSVRVAGELFF.

This chain links TRBV5-1 with TRBJ2-5; 7 nucleotides line up with TRBD1. V dropped 4 bases and J dropped 10; count of bases not matched to a gene: 22. Germline CDR1 SGHRS, CDR2 YFSETQ. CDR3 length: 17 residues. DNA for the CDR3: TGCGCCAGCAGCCCGCCGGGACAGTATAGTCAAAATGATATCCAGTACTTC. Protein product: CASSPPGQYSQNDIQYF.

This chain connects TRBV5-1 to TRBJ2-3; possibly TRBD1 or TRBD2 for D (5 bases each). The germline V and J ends were trimmed by 4 bases and 1 base, with 13 bases remaining between them. The germline gives CDR1 SGHRS, CDR2 YFSETQ. The CDR3 extends over 15 amino acids. The CDR3 bases are TGCGCCAGCAGCCCCGGGACCCCGCGCACAGATACGCAGTATTTT. Amino acid sequence: CASSPGTPRTDTQYF.

The CDR3, as DNA: TGTGCCAGCAGTTTATCAGCCGCACCGGGAAACACCATATATTTT. It codes for CASSLSAAPGNTIYF. This sequence joins TRBV27 and TRBJ1-3, with D unresolved. The CDR3 length is 15 residues. Germline V lookup: CDR1 MNHEY, CDR2 SMNVEV (reference sequence). V was cut by 0 bases and J by 4 bases, with 10 bases left in between.

The chain uses TRBV5-1 and TRBJ2-1; perhaps TRBD2 as D (5 bases). The CDR3 runs to 15 residues. Germline-derived CDR1 and CDR2 are SGHRS and YFSETQ. Trimming pared 0 bases from V and 2 bases from J, leaving 9 bases between. CDR3 loop: CASSLAPGTYNEQFF. CDR3 bases: TGCGCCAGCAGCTTGGCCCCGGGGACCTACAATGAGCAGTTCTTC.

V gene TRBV19 combines with J gene TRBJ1-6; 7 bases map to TRBD1. This CDR3 contains 15 residues. The V and J ends lost 7 bases and 5 bases, in that order; junction bases with no gene match: 8. From germline, CDR1 is LNHDA and CDR2 SQIVND (reference sequence). The CDR3 sequence is CASMGRGQDNSPLHF. As DNA, the CDR3 is TGTGCCAGTATGGGGAGAGGACAGGATAATTCACCCCTCCACTTT. The complete variable domain, with remaining parts taken from reference TRBV19 and TRBJ1-6, reads DGGITQSPKYLFRKEGQNVTLSCEQNLNHDAMYWYRQDPGQGLRLIYYSQIVNDFQKGDIAEGYSVSREKKESFPLTVTSAQKNPTAFYLCASMGRGQDNSPLHFGNGTRLTVT.

The chain has TRBV7-8 and TRBJ1-5; 8 bases are shared with TRBD1. Germline CDR1 and CDR2: SGHVS and FQNEAQ. CDR3 length: 15 amino acids. V lost 3 bases and J lost 6; bases outside the gene matches: 7. The CDR3 protein is CASSFRTGRGQPQHF. The CDR3 DNA reads TGTGCCAGCAGCTTCCGGACAGGGAGGGGTCAGCCCCAGCATTTT.

The V gene is TRBV6-1, the J gene TRBJ1-2, with D possibly TRBD1 on 6 matching bases. Trimming pared 4 bases from V and 8 bases from J, leaving 20 bases between. The CDR3 has 15 residues. The germline gives CDR1 MNHNS, CDR2 SASEGT. For the CDR3, the DNA is TGTGCCAGCAGTGTCTACAGGGTGTCGGAGTTCGGCTACACCTTC. Amino acids: CASSVYRVSEFGYTF.

The chain has TRBV5-1 and TRBJ1-1; D remains ambiguous. Germline-derived CDR1 and CDR2 are SGHRS and YFSETQ. There are 15 residues in the CDR3. V gave up 0 bases and J gave up 1 base, with 10 bases separating them. The CDR3 region has the DNA TGCGCCAGCAGCTTGGAGTGGGGAGGGAACACTGAAGCTTTCTTT. This sequence encodes CASSLEWGGNTEAFF.

This clone occurred a few times. The rearrangement joins TRBV5-1 to TRBJ1-4; perhaps TRBD1 as D (6 bases). The CDR3 contains 14 residues. Germline V lookup: CDR1 SGHRS, CDR2 YFSETQ. The germline V and J ends were trimmed by 7 bases and 5 bases, with 15 bases remaining between them. CDR3 nucleotide sequence: TGCGCCAGCTCCCGGGGGGCATCCAATGAAAAACTGTTTTTT. This sequence encodes CASSRGASNEKLFF. The full variable domain, with the rest looked up from reference TRBV5-1 and TRBJ1-4, is KAGVTQTPRYLIKTRGQQVTLSCSPISGHRSVSWYQQTPGQGLQFLFEYFSETQRNKGNFPGRFSGRQFSNSRSEMNVSTLELGDSALYLCASSRGASNEKLFFGSGTQLSVL.

The chain employs TRBV6-1 and TRBJ2-2; TRBD1 matches at 9 bases. The CDR3 contains 15 residues. The junction had 7 bases not matched to a gene; V was cut back by 11 bases and J by 0 bases. Germline lookup yields CDR1 MNHNS and CDR2 SASEGT. This CDR3 reads CAGHRGLSNTGELFF. DNA for the CDR3: TGTGCCGGGCACAGGGGGCTATCGAACACCGGGGAGCTGTTTTTT.

The chain has TRBV9 and TRBJ1-3; possible D gene TRBD1, 5 bases. Germline assignment: CDR1 SGDLS and CDR2 YYNGEE. The V end lost 3 bases, the J end lost 0 bases, and 10 bases lay between the germline ends. CDR3 length equals 15 residues. As DNA, the CDR3 is TGTGCCAGCAGCGACCAGGGTCTCTCTGGAAACACCATATATTTT. Encoded protein: CASSDQGLSGNTIYF.

This clone was detected only once. The V call is TRBV6-1, the J call TRBJ2-7; 12 nucleotides match TRBD2. The CDR3 spans 16 residues. CDR1 is MNHNS and CDR2 is SASEGT in the germline V gene. Trimming removed 4 bases from V and 4 bases from J; junction bases left unmatched: 8. Written as DNA, the CDR3 is TGTGCCAGCAGTGCTCTAGCGGGGGGGCGTAATTACGAGCAGTACTTC. Translation: CASSALAGGRNYEQYF.

DNA of the CDR3: TGTGCCAGCTCCGGGCCTAACTATGGCTACACCTTC. Encoded protein: CASSGPNYGYTF. The chain has TRBV6-5 and TRBJ1-2, with D hard to call. CDR1 MNHEY and CDR2 SVGAGI come from the germline V gene. V was pared by 8 bases and J by 0 bases, with 7 bases between. CDR3 length: 12 residues.

The J gene is TRBJ2-2, the V gene TRBV7-6, with a tentative D call TRBD2 (6 bases). The CDR3 runs 13 residues. The germline gives CDR1 SGHVS, CDR2 FNYEAQ. Deletions cut 2 bases from V and 8 bases from J, with 9 bases between. The CDR3 protein is CASSLSEGGELFF. CDR3 bases: TGTGCCAGCAGCTTATCGGAGGGGGGGGAGCTGTTTTTT.

This chain connects TRBV6-5 to TRBJ2-2; D assignment may be TRBD1 or TRBD2 (7 bases each). This CDR3 region has 16 residues. Trimming removed 2 bases at V and 3 bases at J, with 13 bases between. The germline V gene has CDR1 MNHEY and CDR2 SVGAGI. The DNA for the CDR3 is TGTGCCAGCAGTTACGGGAGGGGGCCGGACACCGGGGAGCTGTTTTTT. It codes for CASSYGRGPDTGELFF.

This rearrangement joins TRBV11-2 to TRBJ1-4, with 9 bases identical to TRBD1. The germline CDR1 and CDR2 sequences are SGHAT and FQNNGV. The CDR3 consists of 15 residues. V shed 5 bases and J 8 bases; nucleotides not matched to a gene: 9. The CDR3, as DNA: TGTGCCAGCAGCCTATGGACAGGGGTGAAGGAAAAACTGTTTTTT. This gives the protein CASSLWTGVKEKLFF.

This clone was seen once. This chain links TRBV29-1 with TRBJ2-3, with 8 bases lining up with TRBD2. With V trimmed by 5 bases and J by 4 bases, 8 bases remained unmatched. Germline V gene data show CDR1 as SQVTM and CDR2 as ANQGSEA. This CDR3 is built from 14 residues. CDR3 residues: CSVRFGLAPDTQYF. DNA for the CDR3: TGCAGCGTTAGGTTCGGACTAGCCCCAGATACGCAGTATTTT.

The J gene is TRBJ2-5, the V gene TRBV7-2; weak D call: TRBD1 (6 bases). The V gene lost 5 bases and the J gene lost 5 bases, with 18 bases spanning the gap. The germline V gene encodes CDR1 SGHTA and CDR2 FQGNSA. This CDR3 region has 15 residues. CDR3 in amino acids: CASSPTRGLSETQYF. The DNA for the CDR3 is TGTGCCAGCAGCCCCACCAGGGGATTATCGGAGACCCAGTACTTC.